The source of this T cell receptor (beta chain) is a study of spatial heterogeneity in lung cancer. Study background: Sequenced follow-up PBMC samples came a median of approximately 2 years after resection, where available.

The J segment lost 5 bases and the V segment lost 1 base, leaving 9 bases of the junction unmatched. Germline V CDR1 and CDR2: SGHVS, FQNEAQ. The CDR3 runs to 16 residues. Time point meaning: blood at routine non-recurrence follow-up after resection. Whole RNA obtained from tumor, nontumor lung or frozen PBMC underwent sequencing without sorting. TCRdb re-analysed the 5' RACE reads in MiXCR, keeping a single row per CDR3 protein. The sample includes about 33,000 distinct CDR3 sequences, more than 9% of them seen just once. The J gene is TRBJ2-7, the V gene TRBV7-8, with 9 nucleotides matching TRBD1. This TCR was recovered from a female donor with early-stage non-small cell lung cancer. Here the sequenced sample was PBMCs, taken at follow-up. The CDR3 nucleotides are TGTGCCAGCAGCTTAGAGACAGGGGGTTTCCCCCACGAGCAGTACTTC. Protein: CASSLETGGFPHEQYF.